These 8 T cell receptor beta chains were sequenced from one sample in a study of T-cell reconstitution after alpha-beta-depleted transplantation in children listed by TCRdb under 2016. This specimen's treatment or condition label, per the study, means: allogeneic hematopoietic cell transplantation with graft depleted of TCRalphabeta T cells and CD19 B cells. To prepare the library, PCR was applied. The sequencer listed for this sample is Illumina HiSeq 2500. Molecular barcoding was employed in the preparation of TCR libraries, with unique molecular identifiers being used to normalize TCRbeta repertoire quantification. The public reads were quality trimmed at Q25 with fastp and then assembled into clones with MiXCR by TCRdb, keeping productive beta chains. Entries that share a CDR3 protein sequence are merged under the most common genes and DNA. This sample is represented by around 120,000 distinct CDR3 sequences; 23% of them were singletons. The ten biggest clones cover more than 9% of the sample.

Sequencing used PBMCs, mostly from graft donor cells, obtained 180 days after TCRalphabeta/CD19-depleted stem cell transplant. Receptors were obtained from a male patient between 2 and 10 years old who had a stem cell transplant for chronic granulomatous disease, so the T cells may come from the graft donor.

This clonotype has ten or more counts. The J gene is TRBJ2-3, the V gene TRBV29-1; D may match TRBD1 or TRBD2 (5 bases each). V was clipped by 6 bases and J by 4 bases, with 17 bases between them. The CDR3 is 14 amino acids. Germline values: CDR1 SQVTM, CDR2 ANQGSEA. The CDR3 coding sequence is TGCAGCGTCCCCAGGGAGCGAACGTCAGATACGCAGTATTTT. Translated, it gives CSVPRERTSDTQYF.

This clonotype has at least ten counts. This sequence joins TRBV20-1 and TRBJ1-1; D may be TRBD1 (6 bases). The V and J ends lost 3 bases and 5 bases respectively, with 13 bases between them. Germline CDR1 reads DFQATT; CDR2 reads SNEGSKA (reference sequence). This CDR3 has 13 amino acids. This CDR3 reads CSASEGGVTEAFF. As DNA, the CDR3 is TGCAGTGCTAGTGAGGGGGGCGTTACTGAAGCTTTCTTT.

This clonotype has just a few counts. The rearrangement joins TRBV9 to TRBJ2-2; maybe TRBD2 (5 bases). V lost 3 bases and J lost 4, with 16 bases in between. CDR1 and CDR2 (germline): SGDLS, YYNGEE. This CDR3 has 16 residues. CDR3 nucleotide sequence: TGTGCCAGCAGCGCGGAACTAGGTATAGTCACCGGGGAGCTGTTTTTT. Protein product: CASSAELGIVTGELFF.

In its sample, this clonotype was seen many times. The chain carries TRBV29-1 and TRBJ2-1, with 9 bases aligning to TRBD2. CDR1 SQVTM and CDR2 ANQGSEA come from the germline V gene. This CDR3 is 13 amino acids long. V was pared by 3 bases and J by 7 bases, with 4 bases of the junction left unmatched. The CDR3 coding sequence is TGCAGCGTTGACGCGGGAGGGTTTAATGAGCAGTTCTTC. Protein sequence: CSVDAGGFNEQFF.

The chain joins TRBV21-1 to TRBJ2-7; the table gives TRBD2 as D, unverified against the DNA. TRBV21-1 is deemed a pseudogene. This CDR3 has 14 residues. Written as DNA, the CDR3 is TGTGCCAGCAGCGAGGGACTAGAAGCCTACGAGCAGTACTTC. Translated, it gives CASSEGLEAYEQYF.

The V gene is TRBV5-1, the J gene TRBJ2-5; no clear D. The V end lost 5 bases, the J end lost 0 bases, and 5 bases lay between the germline ends. CDR3 length: 12 residues. The germline V gene encodes CDR1 SGHRS and CDR2 YFSETQ. The CDR3 loop reads CASRGYQETQYF. The CDR3 coding sequence is TGCGCCAGCAGGGGGTACCAAGAGACCCAGTACTTC.

The chain recombines TRBV12-3 or TRBV12-4 with TRBJ1-5; D is unclear. This CDR3 region has 13 residues. Trimming removed 5 bases from V and 7 bases from J, with 12 bases in between. CDR3 coding DNA: TGTGCCAGCAGTCTTCTGACTTCACAGCCCCAGCATTTT. Amino acids: CASSLLTSQPQHF.

The rearrangement uses TRBV20-1 and TRBJ1-2; the match to TRBD1 covers 8 bases. Per the germline V gene, CDR1 is DFQATT and CDR2 is SNEGSKA (reference sequence). After removal of 3 bases from V and 8 bases from J, the junction contained 8 bases not matched to a gene. This CDR3 has 13 residues. The CDR3 protein is CSASSQGAEGYTF. DNA of the CDR3: TGCAGTGCTAGTAGCCAGGGGGCAGAAGGCTACACCTTC.